Listed below are T cell receptor beta chains from one sample, sequenced in a study of immune evolution from preneoplasia to lung adenocarcinoma. TCRdb keeps only in-frame clones here, not all; method: immunoSEQ multiplex PCR. In the table there are about 6,500 clones, roughly 73% of which are singletons. The sequencing sample was made of FFPE lung adenocarcinoma in situ tissue. Receptors originate from an older donor with lung adenocarcinoma. Both conserved end residues are part of each CDR3. The order of the fields is V gene, CDR3 protein.

v_gene: TRBV5-6; CDR3aa: CASSLGLRGEQYF
v_gene: TRBV6-4; CDR3aa: CASSDLGGELFF
v_gene: TRBV15; CDR3aa: CATSRDRGGEKLFF
v_gene: TRBV11-3; CDR3aa: CASAPAPQETQYF
v_gene: TRBV29-1; CDR3aa: CSVLLATNEKLFF
v_gene: TRBV2; CDR3aa: CASRREYGYTF
v_gene: TRBV2; CDR3aa: CASSEELVGEYF
v_gene: TRBV6-6; CDR3aa: CASSYRYGLEQYF
v_gene: TRBV18; CDR3aa: CASSSYGDYNEQFF
v_gene: TRBV29-1; CDR3aa: CSVDRFGGNNEQFF
v_gene: TRBV4-3; CDR3aa: CASSQGRVGVGTEAFF
v_gene: TRBV2; CDR3aa: CASSDRAGRREQYF
v_gene: TRBV14; CDR3aa: CASSQGGDGTGELFF
v_gene: TRBV2; CDR3aa: CASSDLDRGQETQYF
v_gene: TRBV30; CDR3aa: CAWRVWTADSEAFF
v_gene: TRBV9; CDR3aa: CASSVGDGTSDEQYF
v_gene: TRBV25-1; CDR3aa: CASKVLGYEQYF
v_gene: TRBV4-3; CDR3aa: CASSQDNSYNSPLHF
v_gene: TRBV7-9; CDR3aa: CASSLRDGVGAKNIQYF
v_gene: TRBV30; CDR3aa: CAWGGLTGIGTEAFF
v_gene: TRBV30; CDR3aa: CVWAGQGGYEQYF
v_gene: TRBV6-4; CDR3aa: CASSGMTGELFF
v_gene: TRBV19; CDR3aa: CASTSRDNPYEQYF
v_gene: TRBV19; CDR3aa: CASSTRDRAGYTF
v_gene: TRBV4-2; CDR3aa: CASSRAGSTDTQYF
v_gene: TRBV30; CDR3aa: CAYPPSGGGTQYF
v_gene: TRBV4-1; CDR3aa: CASSHRDRLTEAFF
v_gene: TRBV6-5; CDR3aa: CASSYSGYGYTF
v_gene: TRBV5-4; CDR3aa: CASSLGLAGKEQTQYF
v_gene: TRBV10-1; CDR3aa: CASTQSLADTQYF
v_gene: TRBV19; CDR3aa: CASRGTGRYGNQPQHF
v_gene: TRBV30; CDR3aa: CAWNKDSTGELFF
v_gene: TRBV6-1; CDR3aa: CASSAPGHRDEQYF
v_gene: TRBV29-1; CDR3aa: CSVVGGSGYTF
v_gene: TRBV11-2; CDR3aa: CASSLAPYAGGPDTQYF
v_gene: TRBV6-5; CDR3aa: CASSVTGGRTGELFF
v_gene: TRBV5-1; CDR3aa: CASSLLLSAGHGYTF
v_gene: TRBV6-4; CDR3aa: CASLGNYGYTF
v_gene: TRBV27; CDR3aa: CASSLSGRGYTF
v_gene: TRBV2; CDR3aa: CASQKNTEAFF
v_gene: TRBV2; CDR3aa: CASSEARTLNTDTQYF
v_gene: TRBV27; CDR3aa: CASSSGGYGYTF
v_gene: TRBV7-2; CDR3aa: CASSLVGGIYGYTF
v_gene: TRBV12-5; CDR3aa: CASGLEGASMGNQPQHF
v_gene: TRBV9; CDR3aa: CASSAAGTARPIQYF
v_gene: TRBV19; CDR3aa: CASSVTTLLEAFF